This T cell receptor (beta chain) came from a study of cytomegalovirus exposure and HLA in healthy donors. Broader study findings: Cytomegalovirus-associated TCR beta chains were listed, numbering under 200.

Germline lookup yields CDR1 SGHAT and CDR2 FQNNGV. The CDR3 has 14 amino acids. V shed 5 bases and J 4 bases; nucleotides not matched to a gene: 8. For this clone: Its target is unknown.

PCR primers comprised 60 Vbeta and 13 Jbeta primers. Profiled with immunoSEQ multiplex PCR; TCRdb holds only in-frame clones, not every one. The sample records approximately 190,000 clones, 82% being singletons. Each donor was healthy, and each was a bone marrow donor. The sequencing input was PBMCs. This clonotype originated in a woman in her 50s in good health and CMV-seropositive. The chain is built from TRBV11-2 and TRBJ2-7, with 7 nucleotides matching TRBD1. As DNA, the CDR3 is TGTGCCAGCAGCACCCGGGACAGAACTTACGAGCAGTACTTC. Translation gives CASSTRDRTYEQYF.